The source of this TCR beta chain is a study of CD8+ T cells in alopecia areata (dated by TCRdb to 2017 to 2018). General notes on the study: The treated patients took part in an open-label pilot trial in which moderate-to-severe alopecia areata was treated with oral tofacitinib at 5 to 10 mg twice daily. Amplification of TCRbeta CDR3 regions was done by immunoSEQ multiplex PCR using 35 Vbeta forward primers and 13 Jbeta reverse primers. The RNA source kit depended on sample type: the PAXgene miRNA kit for fixed scalp, the miRNeasy kit for PBMCs, and the RNeasy kit for mouse skin. Tofacitinib-treated patients had biopsies at baseline and at 4 and 24 weeks of treatment, with a later scalp biopsy in several patients. To study T cell clonal expansion in alopecia areata, the researchers applied high-throughput TCRbeta sequencing to both the C3H/HeJ mouse model and human patients. Scalp clonality was compared across normal scalp (n=4), patchy alopecia areata scalp (n=8), and alopecia totalis/universalis scalp (n=8). On the human side, TCRbeta sequencing was run on scalp tissue and on sorted CD4+ and CD8+ peripheral blood T cells from healthy controls and from alopecia areata patients with either patchy or totalis/universalis disease. Tofacitinib was given for 6 to 18 months, followed by 6 months of follow-up off drug to assess delayed response and recurrence. In treated patients, disease severity was measured using the SALT score, which gives the percentage of scalp surface area affected.

Including the terminal cysteine and phenylalanine, the CDR3 comprises 13 residues. Here the CDR3 DNA is all that survives: 39 bases in frame from base 1. A distance of 12 bases separates the germline ends of V and J, which lose 2 bases and 8 bases respectively. Sequences SNHLY (CDR1) and FYNNEI (CDR2) are obtained from the germline V gene. Comments on this clone: No antigen is known for it. No much larger clonotype is one base removed from it; base qualities were not supplied.

Broad study findings and their caveats: Unlike mouse skin, which is dominated by gammadelta T cells, normal human skin has resident alphabeta T cells that are also sequenced, and this complicates analysis of the scalp TCR repertoire. During tofacitinib treatment, many expanded lesional clones remained in scalp and blood, and this persistence may partly explain relapse after treatment is stopped. Shared TCR sequences between patients were less evident than in mice, which may be partly attributable to HLA diversity in the patient population. Compared with normal scalp, lesional scalp had higher clonality and more expanded CD8+ clones, particularly in alopecia totalis/universalis, a pattern that suggests antigenic drive. The treated cohort was small, with a single nonresponder, so links between baseline CD8+ expansion and response need larger studies. Tofacitinib significantly decreased scalp clonality and the number of expanded CD8+ clones among the top 100 scalp clones.

The protocol used for the library was the immunoSEQ multiplex PCR assay. For TCR sequencing, RNA was extracted from every sample and reverse transcribed into cDNA to serve as template. SuperScript III was used for first-strand cDNA synthesis, primed with a 2:1 mix of oligo-dT and random hexamers. A synthetic immune receptor repertoire was used to assess amplification bias, and residual bias was removed computationally. In the original analysis: Raw reads were preprocessed for error removal, and CDR3 was defined according to IMGT conventions as running from the conserved cysteine to phenylalanine. Clonality was computed by normalizing Shannon entropy by log2 of the number of productive unique TCRs and subtracting the result from 1. CD4 or CD8 identity of scalp clones was inferred by cross-referencing scalp TCRbeta sequences with sorted blood CD4 and CD8 repertoires. In its TCRdb copy, this immuneACCESS table keeps in-frame sequences only and misses some clones. Where compared with another copy, unresolved V genes explain less than half of these, and the others have no known cause. The D gene and trimming were derived from the DNA, and the V and J assignments and clone size from that table. This sample comprises about 220,000 clones, about three fifths of them detected only once. Roughly 1.5% of the sample goes to the ten largest clones.

The intended sense of this specimen's time point label: 4 weeks on oral tofacitinib. The sample's treatment or condition label, in plain terms: oral pan-JAK inhibitor, 5-10 mg twice daily. Lesional scalp punch biopsies and peripheral blood were obtained from alopecia areata patients. PBMCs were isolated by density centrifugation and stained for CD3, CD4 and CD8, after which CD4+ and CD8+ T cells were sorted on a FACSAria. The sample in question was CD4+ T cells sorted from blood, obtained at week 4, from a patient treated with tofacitinib. Rearrangement joined TRBV2 to TRBJ1-2; no confident D gene assignment can be made. The receptor was derived from a human donor with alopecia areata. The nucleotides are TGTGCCAGCAGTGAATTGAGGGAAGGAGGCTACACCTTC. It translates as CASSELREGGYTF.